The 23 T cell receptor beta chains in this list originate from one sample, sequenced in a study of CD8 T cells in Susac syndrome. An input of about 0.45 to 1 ug of RNA was subjected to reverse transcription using random hexamers. TCRdb reanalysed the immunoSEQ multiplex PCR reads using MiXCR and keeps one entry per CDR3 protein. This repertoire shows approximately 25,000 distinct CDR3 sequences, 80% to 95% found once; its top ten account for roughly 0.59%. The specimen was CD8+ T cells from PBMCs. The receptor source for this set is a human donor with Susac syndrome.

The chain is built from TRBV19 and TRBJ1-1; no reliable D call. Trimming cost V 2 bases and J 4 bases, with 8 bases left between them. Germline V gene sequence: CDR1 LNHDA, CDR2 SQIVND (reference sequence). The CDR3 loop spans 13 amino acids. DNA for the CDR3: TGTGCCAGTAGTATAAGTTACCTCACTGAAGCTTTCTTT. This sequence encodes CASSISYLTEAFF.

This rearrangement joins TRBV5-5 to TRBJ2-1; the match to TRBD1 covers 8 bases. Germline V gives CDR1 SGHKS, CDR2 YYEKEE (reference sequence). CDR3 size: 15 residues. Germline trimming cut 5 bases from V and 2 bases from J; bases unmatched to any gene: 6. The CDR3 sequence: CASRQTGATYNEQFF. CDR3 nucleotides: TGTGCCAGCAGACAGACAGGGGCGACCTACAATGAGCAGTTCTTC.

V and J are TRBV5-6 and TRBJ1-5, with D unresolved. V lost 0 bases and J lost 4, with 8 bases in between. CDR1 is SGHDT, CDR2 YYEEEE, per germline. The CDR3 has 14 amino acids. For the CDR3, the DNA is TGTGCCAGCAGCTTGGTAGGCGGGAATCAGCCCCAGCATTTT. It codes for CASSLVGGNQPQHF.

This clonotype was seen once. This rearrangement joins TRBV19 to TRBJ1-5; D not certain. V gave up 6 bases and J gave up 2 bases, with 17 bases separating them. The germline V gene encodes CDR1 LNHDA and CDR2 SQIVND (reference sequence). CDR3 size: 16 residues. As DNA, the CDR3 is TGTGCCAGTAGGAGAGGGAACCAATACGGCAATCAGCCCCAGCATTTT. It specifies CASRRGNQYGNQPQHF.

For the CDR3, the DNA is TGCAGTGCTAGTTTGGGTGGCCAGCGGTGGGAGACCCAGTACTTC. Amino acid sequence: CSASLGGQRWETQYF. The rearrangement uses TRBV20-1 and TRBJ2-5; a weak D match, TRBD2 (5 bases). V was shortened by 3 bases and J by 5 bases, with 19 bases between the two germline ends. Per germline, CDR1 DFQATT and CDR2 SNEGSKA (reference sequence). The CDR3 extends over 15 amino acids.

This chain joins TRBV5-1 and TRBJ2-7; D is tentatively TRBD1 or TRBD2 (5 bases each). Per the germline V gene, CDR1 is SGHRS and CDR2 is YFSETQ. CDR3 length: 17 residues. V lost 4 bases and J lost 0, with 20 bases in between. The CDR3 is CASSLELGTESSYEQYF. The CDR3 DNA reads TGCGCCAGCAGCCTGGAACTTGGGACGGAGAGCTCCTACGAGCAGTACTTC.

The chain carries TRBV28 and TRBJ2-5; D ambiguous. The CDR3 loop spans 11 amino acids. The germline V gene encodes CDR1 MDHEN and CDR2 SYDVKM. The V end lost 10 bases, the J end lost 5 bases, and 11 bases lay between the germline ends. The CDR3 bases are TGTGCCACCGACTCGGCCGAGACCCAGTACTTC. Its translation is CATDSAETQYF.

This chain connects TRBV24-1 to TRBJ2-7; D might be TRBD1 or TRBD2, each matching 6 bases. V was pared by 2 bases and J by 5 bases, with 12 bases between. Looked up from germline, CDR1 is KGHDR and CDR2 is SFDVKD. There are 14 residues in the CDR3. In DNA form, the CDR3 reads TGTGCCACCAGTGATTCCACAGGGAGGAACGAGCAGTACTTC. It codes for CATSDSTGRNEQYF.

This clonotype was found once. The V call is TRBV7-8, the J call TRBJ1-2; 10 bases fit TRBD1. Unmatched junction bases numbered 1, after V lost 4 bases and J lost 2 bases. Germline-derived CDR1 and CDR2 are SGHVS and FQNEAQ. The CDR3 has 14 residues. The CDR3 DNA follows: TGTGCCAGCAGCTCGGGACAGGGGAACTATGGCTACACCTTC. Translation: CASSSGQGNYGYTF.

The V gene is TRBV1, the J gene TRBJ1-2. TRBV1 is noted as a pseudogene. The CDR3 sequence is 16 residues long. The CDR3 region has the DNA TGCACCAGCAGGAAGGTGCGTGTGCGAAAGACCTATGGCTACACCTTC. Translated: CTSRKVRVRKTYGYTF.

The gene calls are TRBV4-2 and TRBJ1-1; no clear D. CDR3 length: 15 amino acids. Trimming cost V 0 bases and J 1 base, with 9 bases left between them. The V gene's germline CDR1 is LGHNA and CDR2 YNFKEQ. In nucleotides, the CDR3 is TGTGCCAGCAGCCAAGATAGGCGGACGAACACTGAAGCTTTCTTT. Its protein is CASSQDRRTNTEAFF.

The rearrangement joins TRBV24-1 to TRBJ2-3; D not resolved. The length of the CDR3 is 13 residues. Per germline, CDR1 KGHDR and CDR2 SFDVKD. Trimming cost V 9 bases and J 4 bases, with 13 bases left between them. CDR3 nucleotides: TGTGCCACCTACGGTCCAGCAGCAGATACGCAGTATTTT. Translation gives CATYGPAADTQYF.

In nucleotides, the CDR3 is TGTGCCAGCAGTTTAAGAGGGGTGGGCAATCAGCCCCAGCATTTT. It translates to CASSLRGVGNQPQHF. The chain joins TRBV28 to TRBJ1-5, with D possibly matching TRBD1 (5 bases). The CDR3 contains 15 residues. Per the germline V gene, CDR1 is MDHEN and CDR2 is SYDVKM. V shed 2 bases and J shed 2 bases, with 10 bases lying between them.

The rearrangement links TRBV5-4 to TRBJ1-6; D might be TRBD1 (5 bases). The CDR3 spans 14 residues. V was trimmed by 3 bases and J by 7 bases, leaving 11 bases between them. Germline-derived CDR1 and CDR2 are SGHNT and YYREEE (reference sequence). The CDR3 loop is CASSSEAGNSPLHF. The CDR3 DNA follows: TGTGCCAGCAGCTCGGAGGCAGGGAATTCACCCCTCCACTTT.

This clonotype was seen once. This chain connects TRBV7-9 to TRBJ2-7, with TRBD1 matching 8 bases. CDR3 size: 13 residues. Losses at the gene ends were 5 bases for V and 1 base for J; bases not matched to a gene: 1. Germline V gives CDR1 SEHNR, CDR2 FQNEAQ (reference sequence). This chain's CDR3 is CASSRQGSYEQYF. CDR3 sequence (DNA): TGTGCCAGCAGCAGACAGGGGTCCTACGAGCAGTACTTC.

In its sample, this clonotype was seen once. This chain connects TRBV7-8 to TRBJ1-4, with TRBD1 identical over 8 bases. V lost 1 base to trimming and J lost 8 bases; unmatched junction nucleotides: 6. From germline, CDR1 is SGHVS and CDR2 FQNEAQ. The CDR3 has 15 residues. CDR3 region: CASSLGPRQGEKLFF. The CDR3 region has the DNA TGTGCCAGCAGCTTAGGGCCGAGACAGGGGGAAAAACTGTTTTTT.

The rearrangement links TRBV5-1 to TRBJ2-1, with 8 nucleotides matching TRBD1. The ends lost 4 bases at V and 5 bases at J; junction bases unmatched: 8. Germline assignment: CDR1 SGHRS and CDR2 YFSETQ. The CDR3 sequence is 15 residues long. The CDR3 loop is CASSLTGGEDNEQFF. The CDR3 DNA is TGCGCCAGCAGCCTTACAGGGGGAGAGGACAATGAGCAGTTCTTC.

The J gene is TRBJ2-3, the V gene TRBV7-9, with 10 bases lining up with TRBD2. Looked up from germline, CDR1 is SEHNR and CDR2 is FQNEAQ (reference sequence). This CDR3 contains 17 residues. Trimming cost V 4 bases and J 5 bases; bases outside gene matches: 12. In DNA form, the CDR3 reads TGTGCCAGCAGCTACCTAGCGGGGGACCTGATTATAGATACGCAGTATTTT. Translating gives CASSYLAGDLIIDTQYF.

This chain links TRBV12-3 or TRBV12-4 with TRBJ2-2; 10 bases fit TRBD1. V was clipped by 6 bases and J by 7 bases; unmatched bases: 5. There are 14 residues in the CDR3. The CDR3 DNA is TGTGCCAGCAGAGCCGACAGGGGGCTCGGGGAGCTGTTTTTT. It specifies CASRADRGLGELFF.

This clonotype has just one count. J is TRBJ2-5 and V is TRBV5-5; tentatively, D is TRBD2 (7 bases). CDR1 is SGHKS, CDR2 YYEKEE, per germline (reference sequence). V was cut by 0 bases and J by 5 bases, with 14 bases left in between. The CDR3 runs 15 residues. The CDR3 reads CASSLEWGGGETQYF. The CDR3 region has the DNA TGTGCCAGCAGCTTGGAGTGGGGGGGCGGCGAGACCCAGTACTTC.

This rearrangement joins TRBV20-1 to TRBJ2-7; the D gene is possibly TRBD1 (6 bases). CDR3 length equals 14 residues. The germline CDR1 and CDR2 sequences are DFQATT and SNEGSKA (reference sequence). The V and J ends lost 4 bases and 4 bases respectively, with 17 bases between them. The CDR3 loop reads CSANVGASPYEQYF. As DNA, the CDR3 is TGCAGTGCTAATGTGGGGGCATCACCGTACGAGCAGTACTTC.

The V gene is TRBV5-1, the J gene TRBJ2-2; 7 nucleotides line up with TRBD1. The CDR3 consists of 15 residues. Per germline, CDR1 SGHRS and CDR2 YFSETQ. V lost 0 bases to trimming and J lost 1 base; unmatched junction nucleotides: 0. The CDR3 loop is CASSLGQGNTGELFF. Written as DNA, the CDR3 is TGCGCCAGCAGCTTGGGACAGGGGAACACCGGGGAGCTGTTTTTT.

The chain carries TRBV13 and TRBJ1-1, with TRBD1 matching 8 bases. The ends lost 4 bases at V and 3 bases at J; junction bases unmatched: 4. The CDR3 runs 14 residues. CDR1 and CDR2 from the germline V gene are PRHDT and FYEKMQ (reference sequence). CDR3 sequence reads: CASSWDRTHTEAFF. The CDR3 bases are TGTGCCAGCAGCTGGGACAGGACTCACACTGAAGCTTTCTTT.